This entry lists 28 T cell receptor beta chains sequenced from one sample in a study of response to subunit inactivated influenza vaccine. MiXCR, applied by TCRdb to the RT-PCR reads, yields one record per CDR3 protein. The table lists 530,000 or so distinct CDR3 sequences, over 25% of them singletons. The sample here was CD4+ T cells sorted from PBMCs, taken about 5 days after vaccination. These TCRs come from a man aged 50-59 years who received an inactivated influenza vaccine.

The chain uses TRBV20-1 and TRBJ1-1; D not certain. V gave up 2 bases and J gave up 1 base, with 5 bases separating them. CDR1 DFQATT and CDR2 SNEGSKA come from the germline V gene (reference sequence). There are 12 residues in the CDR3. The CDR3 region has the DNA TGCAGTGCTAGATACGGGAACACTGAAGCTTTCTTT. Amino acid sequence: CSARYGNTEAFF.

This clonotype was seen a handful of times. The V and J genes are TRBV24-1 and TRBJ2-3, with 10 bases aligning to TRBD2. CDR1 and CDR2 (germline): KGHDR, SFDVKD. The CDR3 spans 16 residues. The V and J ends lost 4 bases and 3 bases, in that order; junction bases with no gene match: 6. CDR3 sequence: CATSEPGTSETDTQYF. The CDR3 DNA follows: TGTGCCACCAGTGAACCCGGGACTAGCGAAACAGATACGCAGTATTTT.

This clonotype was seen only a few times. This sequence joins TRBV6-1 and TRBJ1-1, with D hard to call. Germline loops: CDR1 MNHNS, CDR2 SASEGT. Trimming pared 1 base from V and 3 bases from J, leaving 6 bases between. This CDR3 has 13 amino acids. The DNA for the CDR3 is TGTGCCAGCAGTGAAGGTTGGGACACTGAAGCTTTCTTT. Translated, it gives CASSEGWDTEAFF.

The J gene is TRBJ2-3, the V gene TRBV7-8, with 8 bases identical to TRBD2. Germline V gives CDR1 SGHVS, CDR2 FQNEAQ. J gave up 5 bases and V 0 bases, and 7 bases lay outside the gene matches. The CDR3 consists of 16 residues. The CDR3 DNA reads TGTGCCAGCAGCTTAGCGCTCCGCGGGAGGCTAGATACGCAGTATTTT. Translated: CASSLALRGRLDTQYF.

The chain uses TRBV2 and TRBJ2-7, with 7 bases lining up with TRBD1. In germline, CDR1 is SNHLY, CDR2 FYNNEI. This CDR3 is built from 15 residues. With 4 bases clipped from V and 6 bases from J, the junction kept 12 bases outside the gene matches. This CDR3 reads CASSAQWTGLSEQYF. The CDR3 coding sequence is TGTGCCAGCAGTGCCCAATGGACAGGTTTAAGCGAGCAGTACTTC.

The rearrangement links TRBV29-1 to TRBJ2-3, with 8 bases fitting TRBD1. Germline V gives CDR1 SQVTM, CDR2 ANQGSEA. This CDR3 spans 14 amino acids. J gave up 4 bases and V 3 bases, and 6 bases lay outside the gene matches. CDR3 in DNA: TGCAGCGTTGATACAGGGGGAAACGCAGATACGCAGTATTTT. Translated: CSVDTGGNADTQYF.

The table lists this clonotype with a few counts. This chain links TRBV12-3 or TRBV12-4 with TRBJ2-1; 8 bases align to TRBD2. CDR3 length equals 15 residues. The junction had 6 bases not matched to a gene; V was cut back by 7 bases and J by 1 base. The CDR3 DNA reads TGTGCCAGCACCTCCCGGGGGGGTTCCTACAATGAGCAGTTCTTC. Translated, it gives CASTSRGGSYNEQFF.

The rearrangement links TRBV7-9 to TRBJ2-3; D is uncertain. CDR3 length: 17 amino acids. V was cut by 3 bases and J by 2 bases, with 18 bases left in between. CDR1 and CDR2 from the germline V gene are SEHNR and FQNEAQ (reference sequence). The CDR3 reads CASSFSGLVRNTDTQYF. CDR3 nucleotide sequence: TGTGCCAGCAGCTTCTCGGGCCTAGTGAGAAACACAGATACGCAGTATTTT.

The chain employs TRBV14 and TRBJ1-4; 7 bases are shared with TRBD1. V lost 1 base and J lost 8; bases outside the gene matches: 7. The CDR3 runs to 15 residues. Germline lookup yields CDR1 SGHDN and CDR2 FVKESK. The CDR3 sequence: CASSQGNRGREKLFF. The CDR3 nucleotides read TGTGCCAGCAGCCAAGGGAACAGGGGTAGAGAAAAACTGTTTTTT.

In this sample, this clonotype turned up a few times. This chain links TRBV30 with TRBJ1-2, with D possibly being TRBD1 (6 bases). CDR3 length: 10 amino acids. Per germline, CDR1 GTSNPN and CDR2 SVGIG (reference sequence). The ends were cut back, 6 bases at V and 8 bases at J, with 10 bases in the middle. The CDR3 spells CACGTTGYTF. The CDR3 DNA sequence: TGTGCCTGCGGGACAACGGGCTACACCTTC. The full variable domain, rest sourced from reference TRBV30 and TRBJ1-2, is SQTIHQWPATLVQPVGSPLSLECTVEGTSNPNLYWYRQAAGRGLQLLFYSVGIGQISSEVPQNLSASRPQDRQFILSSKKLLLSDSGFYLCACGTTGYTFGSGTRLTVV.

This chain connects TRBV5-1 to TRBJ2-3; tentatively, D is TRBD2 (5 bases). V was cut by 2 bases and J by 0 bases, with 10 bases left in between. The V gene's germline CDR1 is SGHRS and CDR2 YFSETQ. The CDR3 covers 15 residues. The CDR3 coding sequence is TGCGCCAGCAGCTTTATAGGGAGTAGCACAGATACGCAGTATTTT. Amino acid sequence: CASSFIGSSTDTQYF.

In its sample, this clonotype was seen a few times. A junction end diverges from the germline sequence, so it may reflect a read error. This chain uses TRBV20-1 with TRBJ2-7; TRBD1 matches 7 bases. CDR1 DFQATT and CDR2 SNEGSKA come from the germline V gene (reference sequence). CDR3 length: 11 residues. CDR3 region: CSARDLRQGGF. The CDR3 nucleotides are TGCAGTGCTAGAGATTTGAGACAGGGCGGATTC.

The chain links TRBV7-2 to TRBJ2-1; possibly TRBD2 for D (6 bases). The CDR3 is made up of 14 amino acids. The germline gives CDR1 SGHTA, CDR2 FQGNSA. V lost 2 bases to trimming and J lost 8 bases, with 13 bases between them. The CDR3 coding sequence is TGTGCCAGCAGCTTATTGGCGCCGGGGGATGAGCAGTTCTTC. Protein product: CASSLLAPGDEQFF.

The V gene is TRBV5-1, the J gene TRBJ2-5; no definite D call. There are 15 residues in the CDR3. V shed 0 bases and J shed 5 bases, with 14 bases lying between them. Germline V lookup: CDR1 SGHRS, CDR2 YFSETQ. DNA of the CDR3: TGCGCCAGCAGCTTGGAATGGAGATCACGGGAGACCCAGTACTTC. It yields the protein CASSLEWRSRETQYF.

This sequence joins TRBV5-5 and TRBJ2-7, with TRBD1 matching 7 bases. V trimming: 4 bases; J trimming: 6 bases; junction bases outside the gene matches: 10. Germline-derived CDR1 and CDR2 are SGHKS and YYEKEE (reference sequence). The CDR3 spans 14 residues. The CDR3 nucleotides read TGTGCCAGCAGCACACCTAGGGGGCTTGGCGAGCAGTACTTC. It specifies CASSTPRGLGEQYF.

Only a few counts were recorded for this clonotype. The chain employs TRBV29-1 and TRBJ2-7; the match to TRBD1 covers 11 bases. This CDR3 is 14 amino acids long. Germline V gene sequence: CDR1 SQVTM, CDR2 ANQGSEA. Trimming took 4 bases from V and 2 from J; bases not matched to a gene: 4. The CDR3 DNA reads TGCAGCGTTGTACGGGACAGGGGGACCTACGAGCAGTACTTC. Encoded protein: CSVVRDRGTYEQYF.

The V call is TRBV12-3 or TRBV12-4, the J call TRBJ2-1, with D tentatively TRBD2 (6 bases). CDR3 length equals 15 residues. V lost 5 bases to trimming and J lost 5 bases, with 16 bases between them. The CDR3 coding sequence is TGTGCCAGCAGTCGCTGGAGGGACCGCAACAATGAGCAGTTCTTC. Encoded protein: CASSRWRDRNNEQFF.

Only a few counts were recorded for this clonotype. This chain uses TRBV30 with TRBJ1-1; no clear D gene. Germline CDR1 reads GTSNPN; CDR2 reads SVGIG (reference sequence). V was shortened by 0 bases and J by 1 base, with 6 bases between the two germline ends. The CDR3 runs 13 residues. CDR3 in amino acids: CAWSVRRNTEAFF. The CDR3 DNA sequence: TGTGCCTGGAGTGTACGCAGGAACACTGAAGCTTTCTTT.

The chain uses TRBV15 and TRBJ2-7, with a weak D call TRBD1 (6 bases). The CDR3 has 15 residues. The germline V gene encodes CDR1 LNHNV and CDR2 YYDKDF (reference sequence). V gave up 6 bases and J gave up 0 bases, with 15 bases separating them. CDR3 region: CATSTGKESSYEQYF. The CDR3 bases are TGTGCCACCAGTACAGGGAAGGAGAGCTCCTACGAGCAGTACTTC.

The chain combines TRBV3-1 with TRBJ2-1; 11 bases line up with TRBD2. The germline gives CDR1 LGHDT, CDR2 YNNKEL (reference sequence). The CDR3 has 19 residues. V trimming: 0 bases; J trimming: 10 bases; junction bases outside the gene matches: 17. CDR3 in DNA: TGTGCCAGCAGCCAAGATCAGCGGCTAGCGGGAGGTCTATATGGCGAGCAGTTCTTC. It specifies CASSQDQRLAGGLYGEQFF.

The gene calls are TRBV12-3 or TRBV12-4 and TRBJ2-7; D is undetermined. CDR3 length: 13 residues. Trimming shortened V by 6 bases and J by 1 base, and 10 bases separated the two germline ends. The CDR3 loop reads CASRADGSYEQYF. The CDR3 bases are TGTGCCAGCAGGGCTGACGGGTCCTACGAGCAGTACTTC.

Only a few counts were recorded for this clonotype. The chain is built from TRBV20-1 and TRBJ2-7; D may be TRBD2 (6 bases). The ends were cut back, 5 bases at V and 2 bases at J, with 19 bases in the middle. Germline CDR1 DFQATT, CDR2 SNEGSKA (reference sequence). The CDR3 runs to 15 residues. This CDR3 reads CSAAGPQRATYEQYF. CDR3 bases: TGCAGTGCTGCGGGGCCCCAGCGGGCGACCTACGAGCAGTACTTC.

There are a few counts of this clonotype. The V gene is TRBV11-2, the J gene TRBJ2-5; 8 positions match TRBD2. Germline CDR1 and CDR2: SGHAT and FQNNGV. The CDR3 loop spans 14 amino acids. Germline trimming cut 2 bases from V and 9 bases from J; bases unmatched to any gene: 8. CDR3 sequence: CASSLPAGATAQYF. The CDR3 DNA reads TGTGCCAGCAGCTTACCAGCGGGGGCCACGGCCCAGTACTTC.

This clonotype was found a few times. The gene calls are TRBV6-2 or TRBV6-3 and TRBJ2-7; 9 nucleotides align to TRBD1. Germline V lookup: CDR1 MNHEY, CDR2 SVGEGT. The CDR3 length is 17 residues. With 2 bases clipped from V and 3 bases from J, the junction kept 11 bases outside the gene matches. CDR3 nucleotide sequence: TGTGCCAGCAGTTACCCGATCGGGACAGGGAGGAACTACGAGCAGTACTTC. Its protein product is CASSYPIGTGRNYEQYF.

V usage is TRBV4-3 and J usage is TRBJ2-5; no reliable D call. The CDR3 sequence is 14 residues long. Between the trimmed V and J ends, which lost 2 bases and 2 bases, there was a span of 9 bases. CDR1 LGHNA and CDR2 YSLEER come from the germline V gene. For the CDR3, the DNA is TGCGCCAGCAGCCAAATGTCAGGTCAAGAGACCCAGTACTTC. As protein: CASSQMSGQETQYF.

This clonotype was detected many times. V gene TRBV5-6 combines with J gene TRBJ2-1; 7 bases match TRBD2. The CDR3 has 15 residues. V shed 1 base, J shed 6 bases, and the junction held 7 bases outside the gene matches. Germline CDR1 SGHDT, CDR2 YYEEEE. Here the CDR3 DNA reads TGTGCCAGCAGCTTGCTTAGCGGGTCCCCCAATGAGCAGTTCTTC. Its protein is CASSLLSGSPNEQFF. The entire variable domain, with the rest obtained from reference TRBV5-6 and TRBJ2-1, is as follows: DAGVTQSPTHLIKTRGQQVTLRCSPKSGHDTVSWYQQALGQGPQFIFQYYEEEERQRGNFPDRFSGHQFPNYSSELNVNALLLGDSALYLCASSLLSGSPNEQFFGPGTRLTVL.

Only a few counts were recorded for this clonotype. The chain recombines TRBV3-1 with TRBJ1-5; D gene ambiguous. Between the trimmed V and J ends, which lost 3 bases and 11 bases, there was a span of 14 bases. The CDR3 runs 13 residues. Looked up from germline, CDR1 is LGHDT and CDR2 is YNNKEL (reference sequence). The CDR3 nucleotides read TGTGCCAGCAGCCAGTCTCCGGGTTCTTCCCAGCATTTT. Its protein product is CASSQSPGSSQHF. The variable domain in full, completed from reference TRBV3-1 and TRBJ1-5, reads DTAVSQTPKYLVTQMGNDKSIKCEQNLGHDTMYWYKQDSKKFLKIMFSYNNKELIINETVPNRFSPKSPDKAHLNLHINSLELGDSAVYFCASSQSPGSSQHFGDGTRLSIL.

The chain has TRBV7-2 and TRBJ1-2; maybe TRBD1 (5 bases). The CDR3 length is 13 residues. The V and J ends lost 4 bases and 7 bases respectively, with 13 bases between them. The germline V gene encodes CDR1 SGHTA and CDR2 FQGNSA. CDR3 in amino acids: CASSSTWGGGYTF. The CDR3 DNA is TGTGCCAGCAGCTCTACCTGGGGGGGTGGCTACACCTTC.